These 2 T cell receptor beta chains share one sample of origin, sequenced in a study of human thymus T cells. Corrective cardiac operations yielded the resected thymus tissue. Libraries were prepared by immunoSEQ multiplex PCR; TCRdb keeps only in-frame clonotypes and omits some of them. Among around 130,000 clones listed, more than 90% were seen once. The sample comprised thymus tissue. The receptors derive from a boy younger than two with a congenital heart defect but otherwise immunologically healthy.

A few counts support this clone. This chain uses TRBV7-9 with TRBJ1-2; no clear D gene. Germline loops: CDR1 SEHNR, CDR2 FQNEAQ (reference sequence). V shed 1 base and J shed 6 bases, with 3 bases lying between them. This CDR3 is built from 11 residues. CDR3 residues: CASSLEDGYTF. In nucleotides, the CDR3 is TGTGCCAGCAGCTTAGAGGATGGCTACACCTTC.

The chain couples TRBV28 to TRBJ1-2, with D possibly TRBD1 on 5 matching bases. The germline V gene encodes CDR1 MDHEN and CDR2 SYDVKM. The length of the CDR3 is 12 residues. V lost 11 bases and J 8 bases, leaving 18 bases between the germline ends. This CDR3 reads CAYTGGGSGYTF. For the CDR3, the DNA is TGTGCCTATACCGGGGGGGGTTCGGGCTACACCTTC.